What follows describes a single T cell receptor (beta chain). This sample stems from a study of blood T cell repertoires in COVID-19. For the study at large: Samples taken during acute and convalescent COVID-19 were collected in the United States, Italy and Spain. T cells, B-cell-depleted T cells, or PBMCs supplied cDNA or gDNA.

CDR3 size: 14 residues. With V trimmed by 4 bases and J by 11 bases, 9 bases remained unmatched. Looked up from germline, CDR1 is MNHEY and CDR2 is SVGAGI. The authors' processing: Counts of nucleated cells, estimated from reference gene primer amplification, were obtained. TCRdb's copy holds only in-frame clones and misses some; the assay was immunoSEQ multiplex PCR. The V and J calls and clone size were taken over from that table, and D and trimming were inferred from the DNA. The sample holds 150,000 to 200,000 clones, roughly 85% seen once. The V gene is TRBV6-5, the J gene TRBJ1-4, with 8 positions matching TRBD1. The sequence came from a human donor with active or convalescent COVID-19. The donor label of this sample is uncertain. Input material: peripheral blood. For the CDR3, the DNA is TGTGCCAGCAGTTCAGACAGGGGCTCCTTCAAACTGTTTTTT. Its protein product is CASSSDRGSFKLFF.